Listed here are 9 T cell receptor beta chains from one sample, sequenced in a study of identical twins. TCRdb fed the 5' RACE reads into MiXCR, producing one record per CDR3 protein. This table holds some 230,000 distinct CDR3 sequences, 6.5% found once. These data also formed part of another study, on T cells expressing NK-cell markers.

The specimen was CD8+ T cells sorted from blood. The receptors stem from a woman between 18 and 29 years old in good health.

This clonotype was seen a few times. The chain combines TRBV6-2 or TRBV6-3 with TRBJ1-1, with TRBD1 matching 8 bases. The CDR3 has 14 amino acids. With V trimmed by 6 bases and J by 2 bases, 5 bases remained unmatched. Germline loops: CDR1 MNHEY, CDR2 SVGEGT. In DNA form, the CDR3 reads TGTGCCAGCAGACTGGACAGGGCAAACACTGAAGCTTTCTTT. It yields the protein CASRLDRANTEAFF.

A few counts support this clonotype. The V gene is TRBV25-1, the J gene TRBJ1-2; D unresolved. CDR1 is MGHDK, CDR2 SYGVNS, per germline. This CDR3 contains 13 residues. V was pared by 7 bases and J by 4 bases, with 13 bases between. Here the CDR3 reads CASTGPLGYGYTF. CDR3 DNA sequence: TGTGCCAGCACCGGGCCGCTTGGCTATGGCTACACCTTC.

This clonotype has a count of ten or more. CDR3 nucleotides: TGTGCCAGCAGTTCATTGACAGGGTCCTACGAGCAGTACTTC. Protein sequence: CASSSLTGSYEQYF. The chain carries TRBV27 and TRBJ2-7, with 7 bases matching TRBD1. CDR1 is MNHEY and CDR2 is SMNVEV in the germline V gene (reference sequence). The V segment lost 4 bases and the J segment 1 base; nucleotides outside the gene matches: 4. There are 14 residues in the CDR3.

The chain joins TRBV10-2 to TRBJ2-3; TRBD1 is a possible D gene (6 bases). With 6 bases removed from V and 2 bases from J, the gap between germline ends came to 12 bases. Germline-derived CDR1 and CDR2 are WSHSY and SAAADI. This CDR3 region has 14 residues. The chain's CDR3 is CASRDSRFTDTQYF. In nucleotides, the CDR3 is TGCGCCAGCAGGGACAGTCGATTCACAGATACGCAGTATTTT.

V usage is TRBV2 and J usage is TRBJ2-5; a weak D match, TRBD1 (5 bases). Germline V gene data show CDR1 as SNHLY and CDR2 as FYNNEI. CDR3 length: 13 amino acids. V was cut by 5 bases and J by 5 bases, with 12 bases left in between. Here the CDR3 reads CASSYRLSETQYF. CDR3 DNA: TGTGCCAGCAGTTACAGGCTTTCGGAGACCCAGTACTTC.

On this clonotype: A read error may explain this, as a much larger clone is one base away. The chain carries TRBV20-1 and TRBJ2-1; TRBD2 is a possible D gene (5 bases). The V end was cut by 0 bases, the J end by 6 bases, with 18 bases between. CDR1 DFQATT and CDR2 SNEGSKA come from the germline V gene (reference sequence). This CDR3 has 16 amino acids. This CDR3 is CSARERVSRSRNEQFF. Here the CDR3 DNA reads TGCAGTGCTAGAGAGCGGGTTAGCAGGTCTCGCAATGAGCAGTTCTTC.

This clonotype was observed many times. The chain recombines TRBV12-3 or TRBV12-4 with TRBJ1-1; TRBD1 might be the D (6 bases). V was pared by 2 bases and J by 3 bases, with 10 bases between. The CDR3 has 14 amino acids. Written as DNA, the CDR3 is TGTGCCAGCAGTTTAACCGCAGGGGACACTGAAGCTTTCTTT. Translation gives CASSLTAGDTEAFF.

This chain joins TRBV19 and TRBJ2-7, with D uncertain. V lost 6 bases to trimming and J lost 2 bases, with 14 bases between them. Germline V gene lookup returns CDR1 LNHDA and CDR2 SQIVND (reference sequence). The CDR3 length is 14 residues. The DNA for the CDR3 is TGTGCCAGTAGAGCAACTTGGATCCCCTACGAGCAGTACTTC. Amino acids: CASRATWIPYEQYF. Combining the CDR3 with reference TRBV19 and TRBJ2-7 gives the whole variable domain DGGITQSPKYLFRKEGQNVTLSCEQNLNHDAMYWYRQDPGQGLRLIYYSQIVNDFQKGDIAEGYSVSREKKESFPLTVTSAQKNPTAFYLCASRATWIPYEQYFGPGTRLTVT.

The chain couples TRBV19 to TRBJ2-3; tentatively, D is TRBD2 (5 bases). The CDR3 has 17 amino acids. The V gene lost 3 bases and the J gene lost 1 base, with 17 bases spanning the gap. Germline V gene sequence: CDR1 LNHDA, CDR2 SQIVND (reference sequence). The CDR3 sequence is CASSIGLAALRTDTQYF. CDR3 sequence (DNA): TGTGCCAGTAGTATCGGGCTAGCAGCTTTGCGCACAGATACGCAGTATTTT.